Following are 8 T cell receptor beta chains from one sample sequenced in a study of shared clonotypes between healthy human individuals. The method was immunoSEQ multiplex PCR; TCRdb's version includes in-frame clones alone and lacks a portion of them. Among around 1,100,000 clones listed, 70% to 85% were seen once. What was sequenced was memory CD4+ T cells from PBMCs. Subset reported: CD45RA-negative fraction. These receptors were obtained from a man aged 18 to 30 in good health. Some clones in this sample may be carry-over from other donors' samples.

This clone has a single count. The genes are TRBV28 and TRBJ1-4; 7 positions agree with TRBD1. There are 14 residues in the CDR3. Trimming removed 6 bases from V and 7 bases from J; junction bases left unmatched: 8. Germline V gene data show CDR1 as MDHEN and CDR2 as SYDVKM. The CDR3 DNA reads TGTGCCAGCAGCCGACAGGGAATTGCTGAAAAACTGTTTTTT. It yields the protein CASSRQGIAEKLFF. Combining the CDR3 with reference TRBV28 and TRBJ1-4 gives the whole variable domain DVKVTQSSRYLVKRTGEKVFLECVQDMDHENMFWYRQDPGLGLRLIYFSYDVKMKEKGDIPEGYSVSREKKERFSLILESASTNQTSMYLCASSRQGIAEKLFFGSGTQLSVL.

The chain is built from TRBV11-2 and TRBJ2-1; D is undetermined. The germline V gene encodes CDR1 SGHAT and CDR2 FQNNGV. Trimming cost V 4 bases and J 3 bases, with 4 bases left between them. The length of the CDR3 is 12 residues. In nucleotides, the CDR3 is TGTGCCAGCAGCTGGGTCTACAATGAGCAGTTCTTC. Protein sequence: CASSWVYNEQFF.

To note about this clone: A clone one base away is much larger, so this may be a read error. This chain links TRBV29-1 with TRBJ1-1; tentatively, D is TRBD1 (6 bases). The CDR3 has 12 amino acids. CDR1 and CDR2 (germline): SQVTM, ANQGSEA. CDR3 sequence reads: CSAGGRNTEPFF. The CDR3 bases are TGCAGCGCGGGGGGCCGGAACACTGAACCTTTCTTT.

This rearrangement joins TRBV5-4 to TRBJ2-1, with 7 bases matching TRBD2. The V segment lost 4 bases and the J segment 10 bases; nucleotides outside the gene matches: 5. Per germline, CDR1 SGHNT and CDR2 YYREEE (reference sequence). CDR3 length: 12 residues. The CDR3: CASSLPSGEQFF. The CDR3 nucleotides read TGTGCCAGCAGCCTGCCTAGCGGAGAGCAGTTCTTC.

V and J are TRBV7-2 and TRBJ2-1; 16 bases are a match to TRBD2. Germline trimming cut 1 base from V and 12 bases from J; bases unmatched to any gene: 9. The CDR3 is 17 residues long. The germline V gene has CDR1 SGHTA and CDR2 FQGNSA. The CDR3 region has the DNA TGTGCCAGCAGCTTAGAGTCCGGGACTAGCGGGAGGGCTAGGCAGTTCTTC. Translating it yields CASSLESGTSGRARQFF.

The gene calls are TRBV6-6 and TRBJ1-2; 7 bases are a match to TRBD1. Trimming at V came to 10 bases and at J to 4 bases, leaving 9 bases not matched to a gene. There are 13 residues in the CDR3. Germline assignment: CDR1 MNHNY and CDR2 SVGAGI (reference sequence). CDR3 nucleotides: TGTGCCACCGGCGAGGACAGGCGCTATGGCTACACCTTC. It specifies CATGEDRRYGYTF.

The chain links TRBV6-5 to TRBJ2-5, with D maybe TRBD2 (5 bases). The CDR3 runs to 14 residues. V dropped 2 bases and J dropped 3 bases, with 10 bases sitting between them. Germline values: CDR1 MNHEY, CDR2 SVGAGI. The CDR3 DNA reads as TGTGCCAGCAGTTACCGGACTCATAAAGAGACCCAGTACTTC. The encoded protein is CASSYRTHKETQYF.

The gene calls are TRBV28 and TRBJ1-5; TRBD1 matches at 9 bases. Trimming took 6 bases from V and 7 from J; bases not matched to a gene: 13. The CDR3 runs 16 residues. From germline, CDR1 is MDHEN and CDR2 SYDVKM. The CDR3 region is CASSPGGYRGQQPQHF. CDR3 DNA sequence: TGTGCCAGCAGCCCAGGGGGATACAGGGGGCAACAGCCCCAGCATTTT.